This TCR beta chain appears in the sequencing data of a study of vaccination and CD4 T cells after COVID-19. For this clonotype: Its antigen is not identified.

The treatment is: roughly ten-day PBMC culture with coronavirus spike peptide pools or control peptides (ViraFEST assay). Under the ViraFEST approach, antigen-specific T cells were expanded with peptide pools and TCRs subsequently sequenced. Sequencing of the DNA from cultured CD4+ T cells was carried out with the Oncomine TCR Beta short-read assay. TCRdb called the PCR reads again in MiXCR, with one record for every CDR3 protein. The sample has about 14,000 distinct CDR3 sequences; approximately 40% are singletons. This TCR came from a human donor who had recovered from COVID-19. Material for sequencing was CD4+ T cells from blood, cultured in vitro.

CDR3 region: CASSLIPSYEQYF. DNA of the CDR3: TGTGCCAGTTCGTTAATTCCCTCCTACGAGCAGTACTTC. This chain links TRBV6-1 with TRBJ2-7; D unclear. From germline, CDR1 is MNHNS and CDR2 SASEGT. This CDR3 spans 13 amino acids. Trimming pared 9 bases from V and 0 bases from J, leaving 12 bases between.